Listed below are T cell receptor beta chains from one sample, sequenced in a study of molecular identifiers for immune sequencing clone quantification. TCRdb re-analysed the PCR reads in MiXCR, keeping a single row per CDR3 protein. The repertoire holds about 640,000 distinct CDR3 sequences, with about 20% as singletons. What was sequenced was naive CD8+ T cells from blood, with Jurkat cell RNA spiked in. All receptors derive from a human donor in good health. Some libraries in this study had Jurkat cell RNA spiked in. Both conserved end residues are part of each CDR3. The order of the fields is clone size, J gene, V gene, D gene, CDR3 DNA, CDR3 protein. The D gene is left open where the match is weak. Size tells how often a clone was seen (once, few, many) or the class of an expanded clone, and some rows leave it out.

>few|TRBJ2-3|TRBV12-3/TRBV12-4|TRBD2
TGTGCCAGCAGTTTACGAGCTACGGAGCGGGGTAGCACAGATACGCAGTATTTT
CASSLRATERGSTDTQYF
>many|TRBJ2-7|TRBV19|TRBD2
TGTGCCAGTAGAGGGGTTAGCGGGGAGAAACCGTACTTC
CASRGVSGEKPYF
>many|TRBJ2-7|TRBV3-1|-
TGTGCCAGCAGCCAAGATTGGTCCCGGGGCTCGGAGCAGTACTTC
CASSQDWSRGSEQYF
>-|TRBJ1-5|TRBV6-1|TRBD1
TGTGCCAGCAAGTGCCAGGGGGTTAGCAATCAGCCCCAGCATTTT
CASKCQGVSNQPQHF
>many|TRBJ1-2|TRBV27|-
TGTGCCAGCAGTTTAGTTAGGGGGTTAAACTATGGCTACACCTTC
CASSLVRGLNYGYTF
>few|TRBJ2-2|TRBV19|TRBD2
TGTGCCACTAGCGGGAGAGTTCAAGGGGAGCTGTTTTTT
CATSGRVQGELFF
>few|TRBJ1-1|TRBV3-1|TRBD1
TGTGCCAGCAGCCAACCCGGGACAGGGAACACTGAAGCTTTCTTT
CASSQPGTGNTEAFF
>few|TRBJ1-5|TRBV27|TRBD1
TGTGCCAGCAGTGCAACCGGACAGGCAATTTTTCCCAATCAGCCCCAGCATTTT
CASSATGQAIFPNQPQHF
>-|TRBJ2-7|TRBV12-3/TRBV12-4|-
TGTGCCAGCAGTTTTGGCCCGGCTAGCACCGACTACGAGCAGTACTTC
CASSFGPASTDYEQYF
>-|TRBJ2-7|TRBV19|TRBD1
TGTGCCAGTAGTCCCGGGACAGGCCGAGTCTACGAGCAGTACTTC
CASSPGTGRVYEQYF
>many|TRBJ2-3|TRBV11-2|-
TGTGCCAGCACCTCGCCCCCGAAAGAGTATTTT
CASTSPPKEYF
>-|TRBJ2-3|TRBV30|TRBD2
TGTGCCTGGAGTGTAGTAGCGGGAGGGGGTGGAGACACAGATCCGCAGTATTTT
CAWSVVAGGGGDTDPQYF
>few|TRBJ2-6|TRBV9|-
TGTGCCAGCAGCGCACGGAATAACTCTGGGGCCAACGTCCTGACTTTC
CASSARNNSGANVLTF
>many|TRBJ1-5|TRBV2|-
TGTGCCAGCAGTGAAGGTGCAGGGCCGAATCAGCCCCAGCATTTT
CASSEGAGPNQPQHF
>many|TRBJ2-2|TRBV29-1|TRBD2
TGCAGTGCTACCGGGGATCGGGGGGTCACCGGGGAGCTGTTTTTT
CSATGDRGVTGELFF
>few|TRBJ1-5|TRBV28|-
TGTGCCAGCAGACCTACGGGACACTCAGGAGGGTATAGCAATCAGCCCCAGCATTTT
CASRPTGHSGGYSNQPQHF
>many|TRBJ2-7|TRBV20-1|-
TGCAGTGCTACCGGGTCTAGCTCCTACGAGCAGTACTTC
CSATGSSSYEQYF
>many|TRBJ2-7|TRBV4-3|-
TGCGCCAGCAGCCAAGATCTGGGTCGGTACGAGCAGTACTTC
CASSQDLGRYEQYF
>-|TRBJ2-2|TRBV25-1|-
TGTGCCAGCAGAAGAGTGGTAAACGGGGAGCTGTTTTTT
CASRRVVNGELFF
>many|TRBJ2-7|TRBV30|TRBD1
TGTGCCTGGAGGGGGGATCAGGGGGCGATGTACGAGCAGTACTTC
CAWRGDQGAMYEQYF
>few|TRBJ2-7|TRBV6-5|TRBD2
TGTGCCAGCAGTTACAACGTCGGGACTAGCGAGAACTACGAGCAGTACTTC
CASSYNVGTSENYEQYF
>many|TRBJ1-1|TRBV12-3/TRBV12-4|-
TGTGCCAGCAGTTTATGGGGAATGAACACTGAAGCTTTCTTT
CASSLWGMNTEAFF
>many|TRBJ2-7|TRBV7-9|TRBD1
TGTGCCAGCAGCACTGGGACAGCTCCCTACGAGCAGTACTTC
CASSTGTAPYEQYF
>few|TRBJ2-1|TRBV19|-
TGTGCCAGTAGTATCGGCCTCAATGAGCAGTTCTTC
CASSIGLNEQFF
>many|TRBJ2-5|TRBV27|TRBD2
TGTGCCAGCAGTACGTTAGCGGGAGAAGGACAAGAGACCCAGTACTTC
CASSTLAGEGQETQYF
>many|TRBJ1-1|TRBV5-6|TRBD1
TGTGCCAGCAGCTTTGGACAGGTTGAAGCTTTCTTT
CASSFGQVEAFF
>-|TRBJ1-5|TRBV28|TRBD1
TGTGCCAGCAGTTCGGGGACAGGGAGCAATCGGCCCCAGCATTTT
CASSSGTGSNRPQHF
>many|TRBJ2-7|TRBV2|-
TGTGCCAGTCCCCCCCCGTATGAGCAGTACTTC
CASPPPYEQYF
>-|TRBJ1-4|TRBV4-3|-
TGCGCCAGCAGCCAAGATAACCCTCAGGTGACAGGTGAAAAACTGTTTTTT
CASSQDNPQVTGEKLFF
>-|TRBJ2-4|TRBV28|-
TGTGCCAGCAGTTTGAACAGTGTGGACATTCAGTACTTC
CASSLNSVDIQYF
>-|TRBJ2-7|TRBV18|-
TGTGCCAGCTCACCGTCCCAGGTCTACGAGCAGTACTTC
CASSPSQVYEQYF
>-|TRBJ2-1|TRBV27|TRBD2
TGTGCCAGCAGTTTATCCGGGACTAGCCCTAATGAGCAGTTCTTC
CASSLSGTSPNEQFF
>few|TRBJ1-2|TRBV13|-
TGTGCCAGCAGCAACACGGAAAGGTCCTACTATGGCTACACCTTC
CASSNTERSYYGYTF
>few|TRBJ2-2|TRBV24-1|-
TGTGCCACCGGATACGGGGAGCTGTTTTTT
CATGYGELFF
>many|TRBJ1-1|TRBV14|-
TGTGCCAGCAGAGACATGGGGGCGGAAGAAGCTTTCTTT
CASRDMGAEEAFF
>many|TRBJ2-7|TRBV5-1|-
TGCGCCAGCAGCTTACGGACGGAGTCCTACGAGCAGTACTTC
CASSLRTESYEQYF
>many|TRBJ2-5|TRBV6-8|TRBD1
TGTGCCAGCAGTCAGGGGGCCTCCCAAGAGACCCAGTACTTC
CASSQGASQETQYF
>few|TRBJ2-1|TRBV5-1|-
TGCGCCAGCAGCTGGAGTCCTCAGGGTTTCTCCTACAATGAGCAGTTCTTC
CASSWSPQGFSYNEQFF
>many|TRBJ2-7|TRBV29-1|-
TGCAGCGTTGCTTCTAGCACCTACGAGCAGTACTTC
CSVASSTYEQYF
>many|TRBJ2-7|TRBV5-4|-
TGTGCCAGCAGCTTGGAAGAGAGCTACGAGCAGTACTTC
CASSLEESYEQYF
>many|TRBJ2-7|TRBV20-1|-
TGCAGTGCTAGCCCCATGGGGGCGGGAGTCCTCTCCTACGAGCAGTACTTC
CSASPMGAGVLSYEQYF
>many|TRBJ1-1|TRBV7-9|-
TGTGCCAGCAGCATTCCCACCGACGCTGAAGCTTTCTTT
CASSIPTDAEAFF
>many|TRBJ1-1|TRBV20-1|-
TGCAGTGCTAGAGTCAACAGCGCTTATGTGAAAGCTTTCTTT
CSARVNSAYVKAFF
>-|TRBJ2-1|TRBV12-3/TRBV12-4|-
TGTGCCAGCAGCCCGGACGAAACCTACAATGAGCAGCTCTTC
CASSPDETYNEQLF
>-|TRBJ2-5|TRBV19|-
TGTGCCAGTAGTCAGTACCCCCAAGAGACCCAGTACTTC
CASSQYPQETQYF
>-|TRBJ1-1|TRBV11-2|-
TGTGCCAGCAGCTTAGTTATGCAGACGAACACTGAAGCTTTCTTT
CASSLVMQTNTEAFF
>-|TRBJ1-4|TRBV27|TRBD1
TGTGCCAGCCGAGACAGGGGGCAGGGTGAAAAACTGTTTTTT
CASRDRGQGEKLFF
>many|TRBJ1-5|TRBV4-1|-
TGCGCCAGCAGCCAAGATCGGGCAGAGGCTCAGCCCCAGCATTTT
CASSQDRAEAQPQHF
>-|TRBJ2-1|TRBV4-1|TRBD1
TGCGCCAGCAGCCATTTCCAACAGGGGGCCTTATACAATGAGCAGTTCTTC
CASSHFQQGALYNEQFF
>many|TRBJ2-7|TRBV29-1|TRBD1
TGCAGCGTACAGACAGGGCACTACTACGAGCAGTACTTC
CSVQTGHYYEQYF
>many|TRBJ2-4|TRBV9|TRBD2
TGTGCCAGCAGCGCGACTAGCGGCGGATTACAAAACATTCAGTACTTC
CASSATSGGLQNIQYF
>many|TRBJ2-7|TRBV27|-
TGTGCCAGCAGTTTATCGTTTCAGGGCCACGAGCAGTACTTC
CASSLSFQGHEQYF
>-|TRBJ2-1|TRBV11-3|-
TGTGCCAGCAGCTCCTATACAGGGAACAATGAGCAGTTCTTC
CASSSYTGNNEQFF
>many|TRBJ2-2|TRBV24-1|TRBD1
TGTGCCACCAGCCGACAGGGATCCGGGGAGCTGTTTTTT
CATSRQGSGELFF